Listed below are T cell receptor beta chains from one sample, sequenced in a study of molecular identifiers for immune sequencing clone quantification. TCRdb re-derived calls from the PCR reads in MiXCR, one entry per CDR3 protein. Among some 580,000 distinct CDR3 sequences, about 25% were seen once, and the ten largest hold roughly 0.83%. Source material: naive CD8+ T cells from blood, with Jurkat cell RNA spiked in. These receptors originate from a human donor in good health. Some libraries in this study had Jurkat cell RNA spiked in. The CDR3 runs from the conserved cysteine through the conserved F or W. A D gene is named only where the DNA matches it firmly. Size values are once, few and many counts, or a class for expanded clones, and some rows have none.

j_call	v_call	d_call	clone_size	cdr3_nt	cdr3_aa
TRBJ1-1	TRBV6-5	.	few	TGTGCCAGCAGTTACTTTACGGTGGGGGCTGAAGCTTTCTTT	CASSYFTVGAEAFF
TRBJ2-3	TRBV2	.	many	TGTGCCAGCAGTGAAAGGTCGGGGGGCACAGATACGCAGTATTTT	CASSERSGGTDTQYF
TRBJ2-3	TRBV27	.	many	TGTGCCAGCAGTTGGGGAACAGGGACCACAGATACGCAGTATTTT	CASSWGTGTTDTQYF
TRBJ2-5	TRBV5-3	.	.	TGTGCCAGCAGCCCACCGATAGGAGAAAAGACCCAGTACTTC	CASSPPIGEKTQYF
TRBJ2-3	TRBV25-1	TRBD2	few	TGTGCCAGCAGTGGACCTAGCGGGGGCCGCACAGATACGCAGTATTTT	CASSGPSGGRTDTQYF
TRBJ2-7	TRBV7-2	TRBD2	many	TGTGCCAGCAGCTCCCGGACTAGCGGGAGGGAGCAGTACTTC	CASSSRTSGREQYF
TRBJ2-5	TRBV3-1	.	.	TGTGCCAGCAGCCAAGCTCGCGGGGGCTACCCACCGAGAGAGACCCAGTACTTC	CASSQARGGYPPRETQYF
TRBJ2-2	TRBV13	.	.	TGTGCCAGCAGCTTAAATAGGGACGGCACCGGGGAGCTGTTTTTT	CASSLNRDGTGELFF
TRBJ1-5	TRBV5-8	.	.	TGTGCCAGCAGCTTGGGGGAATACCAGCCCCAGCATTTT	CASSLGEYQPQHF
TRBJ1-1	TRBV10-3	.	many	TGTGCCATCAGTGGGGACCGCGCAGCGAACACTGAAGCTTTCTTT	CAISGDRAANTEAFF